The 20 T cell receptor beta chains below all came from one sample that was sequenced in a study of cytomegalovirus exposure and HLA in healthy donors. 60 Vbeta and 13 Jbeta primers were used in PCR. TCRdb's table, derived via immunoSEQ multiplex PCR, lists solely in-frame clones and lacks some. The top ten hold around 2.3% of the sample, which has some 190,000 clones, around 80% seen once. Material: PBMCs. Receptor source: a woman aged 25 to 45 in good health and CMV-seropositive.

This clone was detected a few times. The CDR3 DNA is TGTGCCAGCTCAACAGGGGCTGGCTATGGCTACACCTTC. It is translated as CASSTGAGYGYTF. The chain is built from TRBV2 and TRBJ1-2, with TRBD1 matching 7 bases. V shed 8 bases and J 4 bases; nucleotides not matched to a gene: 7. The germline V gene has CDR1 SNHLY and CDR2 FYNNEI. The CDR3 extends over 13 amino acids.

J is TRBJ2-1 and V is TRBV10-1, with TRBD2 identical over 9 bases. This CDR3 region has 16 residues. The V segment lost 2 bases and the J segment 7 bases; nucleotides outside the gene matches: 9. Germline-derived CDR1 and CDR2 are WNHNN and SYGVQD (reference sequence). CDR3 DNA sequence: TGCGCCAGCAGTGAGCGGACTAGCGCCATATTTAATGAGCAGTTCTTC. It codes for CASSERTSAIFNEQFF.

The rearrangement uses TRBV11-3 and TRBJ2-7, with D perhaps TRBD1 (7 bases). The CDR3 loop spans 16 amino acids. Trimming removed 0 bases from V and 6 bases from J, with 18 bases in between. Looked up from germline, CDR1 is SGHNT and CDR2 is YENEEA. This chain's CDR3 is CASSLEGAGGSGEQYF. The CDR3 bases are TGTGCCAGCAGCTTAGAAGGGGCAGGGGGGAGCGGCGAGCAGTACTTC.

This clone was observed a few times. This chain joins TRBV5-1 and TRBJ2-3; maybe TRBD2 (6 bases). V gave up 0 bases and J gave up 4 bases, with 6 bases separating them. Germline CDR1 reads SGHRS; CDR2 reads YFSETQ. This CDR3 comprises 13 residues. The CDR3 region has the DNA TGCGCCAGCAGCTTGGGGGGGGCAGATACGCAGTATTTT. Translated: CASSLGGADTQYF.

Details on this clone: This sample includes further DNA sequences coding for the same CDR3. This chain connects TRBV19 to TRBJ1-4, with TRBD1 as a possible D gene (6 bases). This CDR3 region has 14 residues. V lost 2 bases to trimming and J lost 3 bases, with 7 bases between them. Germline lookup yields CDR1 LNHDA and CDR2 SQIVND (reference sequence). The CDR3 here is CASSIQGSNEKLFF. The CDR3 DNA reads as TGTGCCAGTAGTATACAGGGGTCTAATGAAAAACTGTTTTTT.

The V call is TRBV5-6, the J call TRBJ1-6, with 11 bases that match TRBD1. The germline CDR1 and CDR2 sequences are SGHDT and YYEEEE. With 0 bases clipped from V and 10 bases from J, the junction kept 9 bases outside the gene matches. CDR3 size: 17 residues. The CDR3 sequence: CASSLVSGTGGGSPLHF. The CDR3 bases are TGTGCCAGCAGCTTGGTATCCGGGACAGGGGGAGGCTCACCCCTCCACTTT.

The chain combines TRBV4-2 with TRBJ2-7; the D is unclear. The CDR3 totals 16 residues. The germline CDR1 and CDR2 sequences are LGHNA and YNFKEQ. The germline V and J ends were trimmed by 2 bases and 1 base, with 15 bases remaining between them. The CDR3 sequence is CASSQRAHDSSYEQYF. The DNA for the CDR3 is TGTGCCAGCAGCCAACGTGCACATGACTCATCCTACGAGCAGTACTTC.

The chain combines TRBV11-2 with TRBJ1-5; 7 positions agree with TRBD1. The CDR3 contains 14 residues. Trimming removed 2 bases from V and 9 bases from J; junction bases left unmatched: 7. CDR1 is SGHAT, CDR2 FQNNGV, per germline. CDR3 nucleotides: TGTGCCAGCAGCTTAAAGGGGGCAGGGAGGCCCCAGCATTTT. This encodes CASSLKGAGRPQHF.

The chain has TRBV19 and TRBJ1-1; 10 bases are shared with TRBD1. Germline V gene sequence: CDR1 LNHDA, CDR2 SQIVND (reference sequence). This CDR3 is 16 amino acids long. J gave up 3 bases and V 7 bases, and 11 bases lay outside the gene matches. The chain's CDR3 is CASTPGTGAYDTEAFF. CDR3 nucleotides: TGTGCCAGTACCCCAGGGACAGGGGCCTACGACACTGAAGCTTTCTTT. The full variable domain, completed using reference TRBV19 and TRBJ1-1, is DGGITQSPKYLFRKEGQNVTLSCEQNLNHDAMYWYRQDPGQGLRLIYYSQIVNDFQKGDIAEGYSVSREKKESFPLTVTSAQKNPTAFYLCASTPGTGAYDTEAFFGQGTRLTVV.

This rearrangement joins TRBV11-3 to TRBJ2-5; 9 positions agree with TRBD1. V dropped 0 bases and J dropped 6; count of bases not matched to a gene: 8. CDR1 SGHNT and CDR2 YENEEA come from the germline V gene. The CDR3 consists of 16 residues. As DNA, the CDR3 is TGTGCCAGCAGCTTAGATGGCCGGACAGGGGCTAAGACCCAGTACTTC. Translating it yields CASSLDGRTGAKTQYF.

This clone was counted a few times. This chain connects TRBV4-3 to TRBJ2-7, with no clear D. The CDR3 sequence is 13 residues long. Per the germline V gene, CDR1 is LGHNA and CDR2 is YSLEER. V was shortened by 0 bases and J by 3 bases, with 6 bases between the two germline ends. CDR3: CASSQDRFYEQYF. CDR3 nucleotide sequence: TGCGCCAGCAGCCAAGACAGGTTCTACGAGCAGTACTTC.

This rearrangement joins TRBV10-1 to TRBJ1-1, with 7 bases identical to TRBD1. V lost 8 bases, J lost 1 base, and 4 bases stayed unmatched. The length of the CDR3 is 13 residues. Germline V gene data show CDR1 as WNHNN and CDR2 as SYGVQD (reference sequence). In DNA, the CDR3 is TGCGCCAGCTCACGGACAGGGAACACTGAAGCTTTCTTT. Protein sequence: CASSRTGNTEAFF.

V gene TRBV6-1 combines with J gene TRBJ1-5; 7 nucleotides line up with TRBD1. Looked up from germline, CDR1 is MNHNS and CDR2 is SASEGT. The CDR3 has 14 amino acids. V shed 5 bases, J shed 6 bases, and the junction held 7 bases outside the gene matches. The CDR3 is CASSPRQGGQPQHF. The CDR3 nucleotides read TGTGCCAGCAGTCCCCGACAGGGAGGTCAGCCCCAGCATTTT.

The CDR3 loop is CASSVPVQTNSPLHF. The CDR3 DNA follows: TGTGCCAGCAGCGTGCCAGTACAGACTAATTCACCCCTCCACTTT. The gene calls are TRBV7-7 and TRBJ1-6, with unresolved D. Germline V CDR1 and CDR2: SSHAT, FNYEAQ (reference sequence). This CDR3 comprises 15 residues. The ends were cut back, 5 bases at V and 6 bases at J, with 14 bases in the middle.

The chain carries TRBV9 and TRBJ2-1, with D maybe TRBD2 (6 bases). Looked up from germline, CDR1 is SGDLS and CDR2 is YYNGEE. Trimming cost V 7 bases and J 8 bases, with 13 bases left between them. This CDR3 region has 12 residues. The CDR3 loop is CASRGRDYEQFF. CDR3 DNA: TGTGCCAGCCGGGGCAGGGACTATGAGCAGTTCTTC.

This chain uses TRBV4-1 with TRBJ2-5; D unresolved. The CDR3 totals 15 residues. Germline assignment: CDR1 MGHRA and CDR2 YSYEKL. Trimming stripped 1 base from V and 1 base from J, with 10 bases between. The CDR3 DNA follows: TGCGCCAGCAGCCAAGGGTCAGGATCCCAAGAGACCCAGTACTTC. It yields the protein CASSQGSGSQETQYF.

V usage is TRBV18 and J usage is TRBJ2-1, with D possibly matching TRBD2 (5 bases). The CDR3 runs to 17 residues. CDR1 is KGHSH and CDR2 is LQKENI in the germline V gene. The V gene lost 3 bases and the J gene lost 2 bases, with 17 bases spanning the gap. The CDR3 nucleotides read TGTGCCAGCTCACCCACGGACGGAGGATATGCCTACAATGAGCAGTTCTTC. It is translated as CASSPTDGGYAYNEQFF. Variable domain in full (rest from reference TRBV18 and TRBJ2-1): NAGVMQNPRHLVRRRGQEARLRCSPMKGHSHVYWYRQLPEEGLKFMVYLQKENIIDESGMPKERFSAEFPKEGPSILRIQQVVRGDSAAYFCASSPTDGGYAYNEQFFGPGTRLTVL.

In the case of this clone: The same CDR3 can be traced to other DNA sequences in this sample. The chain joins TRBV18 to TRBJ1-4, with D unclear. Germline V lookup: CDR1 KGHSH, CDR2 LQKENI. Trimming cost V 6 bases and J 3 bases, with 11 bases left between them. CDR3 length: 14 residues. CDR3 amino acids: CASSEGSPNEKLFF. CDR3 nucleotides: TGTGCCAGCTCCGAGGGCAGCCCTAATGAAAAACTGTTTTTT.

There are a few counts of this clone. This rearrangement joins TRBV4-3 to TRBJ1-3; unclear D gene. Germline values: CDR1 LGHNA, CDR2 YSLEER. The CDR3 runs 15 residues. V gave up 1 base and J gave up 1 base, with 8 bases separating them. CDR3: CASSQVGESGNTIYF. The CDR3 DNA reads TGCGCCAGCAGCCAAGTTGGGGAGTCTGGAAACACCATATATTTT.

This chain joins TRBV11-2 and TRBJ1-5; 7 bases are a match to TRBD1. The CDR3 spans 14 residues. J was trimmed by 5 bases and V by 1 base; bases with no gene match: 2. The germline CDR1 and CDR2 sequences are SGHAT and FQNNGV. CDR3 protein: CASSLGTGYQPQHF. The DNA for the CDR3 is TGTGCCAGCAGCTTAGGGACAGGCTATCAGCCCCAGCATTTT.